This TCR beta chain appears in the sequencing data of a study of T cells after somatic rescue of genetic block. Some clones are missing from TCRdb's copy, which holds only in-frame ones; the method was immunoSEQ multiplex PCR. This sample has 70,000 or so clones, with 92% found just once. Germline V CDR1 and CDR2: SGHDN, FVKESK. The CDR3 loop spans 15 amino acids. Trimming stripped 4 bases from V and 4 bases from J, with 17 bases between. Sequencing used peripheral blood mononuclear cells (PBMCs). J is TRBJ2-7 and V is TRBV14, with D perhaps matching TRBD2 (6 bases). The origin of this receptor is a man aged 40-49 years. The CDR3 sequence is CASSRKNGLLYEQYF. The CDR3 nucleotides are TGTGCCAGCAGCCGGAAGAATGGACTACTATACGAGCAGTACTTC.